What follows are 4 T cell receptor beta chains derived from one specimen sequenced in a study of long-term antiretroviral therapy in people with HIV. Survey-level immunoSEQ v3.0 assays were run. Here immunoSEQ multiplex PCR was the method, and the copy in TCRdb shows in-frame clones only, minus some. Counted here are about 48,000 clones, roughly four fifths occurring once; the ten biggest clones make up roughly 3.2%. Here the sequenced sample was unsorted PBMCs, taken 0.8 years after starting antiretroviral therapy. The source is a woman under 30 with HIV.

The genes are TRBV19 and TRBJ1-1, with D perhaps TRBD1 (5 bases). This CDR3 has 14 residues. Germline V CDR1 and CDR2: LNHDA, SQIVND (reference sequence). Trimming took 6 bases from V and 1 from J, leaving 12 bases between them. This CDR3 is CASSLQAPNTEAFF. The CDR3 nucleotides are TGTGCCAGTAGCTTACAGGCACCGAACACTGAAGCTTTCTTT.

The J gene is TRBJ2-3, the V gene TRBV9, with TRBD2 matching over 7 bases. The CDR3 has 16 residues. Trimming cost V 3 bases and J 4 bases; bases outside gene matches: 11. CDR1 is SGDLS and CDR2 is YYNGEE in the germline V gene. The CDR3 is CASSAAVERDADTQYF. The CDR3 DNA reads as TGTGCCAGCAGCGCGGCAGTGGAGCGGGACGCAGATACGCAGTATTTT.

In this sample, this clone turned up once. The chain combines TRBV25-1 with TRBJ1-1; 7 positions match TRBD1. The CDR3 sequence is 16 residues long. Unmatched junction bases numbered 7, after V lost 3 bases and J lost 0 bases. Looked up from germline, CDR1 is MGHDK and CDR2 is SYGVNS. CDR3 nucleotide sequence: TGTGCCAGCAGTGAGATTGGGACAGCAATGAACACTGAAGCTTTCTTT. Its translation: CASSEIGTAMNTEAFF.

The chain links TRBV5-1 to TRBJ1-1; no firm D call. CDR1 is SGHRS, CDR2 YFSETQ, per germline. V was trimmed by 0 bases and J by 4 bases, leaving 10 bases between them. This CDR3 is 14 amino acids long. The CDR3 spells CASSLEGGGTEAFF. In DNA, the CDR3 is TGCGCCAGCAGCTTGGAGGGCGGAGGCACTGAAGCTTTCTTT.